These 32 T cell receptor beta chains came from one sample sequenced in a study of TIL therapy for anti-PD-1-resistant metastatic lung cancer. Sequencing used immunoSEQ v3. Only in-frame clones appear in the TCRdb table, and some are missing; sequencing was by immunoSEQ multiplex PCR. The sample contains some 32,000 clones, about 80% of which appear only once. The time point here: pre-treatment sample, taken before nivolumab and TIL therapy. Specimen: blood, collected at baseline. These receptors were collected from a woman aged 25 to 80 with non-small cell lung cancer.

The rearrangement links TRBV4-1 to TRBJ2-5; tentatively, D is TRBD1 or TRBD2 (6 bases each). The CDR3 extends over 15 amino acids. CDR1 MGHRA and CDR2 YSYEKL come from the germline V gene. V was shortened by 3 bases and J by 4 bases, with 15 bases between the two germline ends. The CDR3 DNA sequence: TGCGCCAGCAGCCAGCCCGGGGGCTATGGAGAGACCCAGTACTTC. It yields the protein CASSQPGGYGETQYF.

This clone appeared a few times. This chain connects TRBV7-9 to TRBJ2-7; D call uncertain. With 5 bases removed from V and 3 bases from J, the gap between germline ends came to 8 bases. The germline V gene has CDR1 SEHNR and CDR2 FQNEAQ (reference sequence). There are 12 residues in the CDR3. CDR3 nucleotides: TGTGCCAGCAGCCTGGGTGACTACGAGCAGTACTTC. Protein sequence: CASSLGDYEQYF.

CDR3 nucleotide sequence: TGTGCCAGCAGCTTGGCCGGGACAGGGAGTGGCTACACCTTC. Amino acids: CASSLAGTGSGYTF. The chain recombines TRBV7-9 with TRBJ1-2, with 9 positions matching TRBD1. This CDR3 is 14 amino acids long. The germline CDR1 and CDR2 sequences are SEHNR and FQNEAQ (reference sequence). The J segment lost 7 bases and the V segment lost 3 bases, leaving 6 bases of the junction unmatched.

This clone showed up just a few times. V and J are TRBV7-9 and TRBJ1-1, with 8 bases that match TRBD1. The CDR3 extends over 14 amino acids. In germline, CDR1 is SEHNR, CDR2 FQNEAQ (reference sequence). V lost 5 bases, J lost 4 bases, and 6 bases stayed unmatched. The CDR3, as DNA: TGTGCCAGCAGCCAGGGGCAGGGGGCCACTGAAGCTTTCTTT. Translation: CASSQGQGATEAFF.

The V gene is TRBV6-5, the J gene TRBJ2-7, with no clear D. Trimming cost V 8 bases and J 6 bases, with 17 bases left between them. This CDR3 has 13 amino acids. The V gene's germline CDR1 is MNHEY and CDR2 SVGAGI. The CDR3 reads CASRLSNPSEQYF. The CDR3 DNA reads TGTGCCAGCCGTTTATCAAACCCGTCCGAGCAGTACTTC.

CDR3 region: CASSPQQGNQPQHF. Here the CDR3 DNA reads TGTGCCAGTAGCCCACAGCAGGGTAATCAGCCCCAGCATTTT. This chain links TRBV19 with TRBJ1-5, with D maybe TRBD1 (5 bases). Germline V gene lookup returns CDR1 LNHDA and CDR2 SQIVND (reference sequence). This CDR3 has 14 amino acids. V lost 6 bases to trimming and J lost 4 bases, with 13 bases between them.

J is TRBJ1-1 and V is TRBV11-3, with unresolved D. In germline, CDR1 is SGHNT, CDR2 YENEEA. The CDR3 spans 13 residues. The V end lost 5 bases, the J end lost 3 bases, and 10 bases lay between the germline ends. The CDR3 loop reads CASSQSSDTEAFF. CDR3 DNA sequence: TGTGCCAGCAGCCAATCTTCGGACACTGAAGCTTTCTTT.

This chain connects TRBV6-1 to TRBJ1-4; 7 bases fit TRBD1. Germline V gene data show CDR1 as MNHNS and CDR2 as SASEGT. After removal of 7 bases from V and 1 base from J, the junction contained 3 bases not matched to a gene. This CDR3 is built from 14 residues. The CDR3 protein is CASTRTGTNEKLFF. CDR3 nucleotide sequence: TGTGCCAGCACCCGGACAGGAACTAATGAAAAACTGTTTTTT.

The J gene is TRBJ2-3, the V gene TRBV25-1, with D possibly called TRBD1 or TRBD2 (5 bases each). The CDR3 loop spans 14 amino acids. Trimming pared 5 bases from V and 2 bases from J, leaving 11 bases between. Germline V gives CDR1 MGHDK, CDR2 SYGVNS. The CDR3 region has the DNA TGTGCCAGCAGTAGTTCGGGGACCACAGATACGCAGTATTTT. Translation: CASSSSGTTDTQYF.

In DNA, the CDR3 is TGTGCCAGCAGTTCCCAGCAGCAACAAGGGGGACGGGGCTACGAGCAGTACTTC. The encoded protein is CASSSQQQQGGRGYEQYF. The chain carries TRBV27 and TRBJ2-7; TRBD1 might be the D (6 bases). CDR3 length: 18 residues. In germline, CDR1 is MNHEY, CDR2 SMNVEV (reference sequence). V lost 4 bases to trimming and J lost 3 bases, with 25 bases between them.

The chain couples TRBV7-6 to TRBJ2-7, with 11 bases identical to TRBD2. With V trimmed by 5 bases and J by 4 bases, 4 bases remained unmatched. Germline V gene lookup returns CDR1 SGHVS and CDR2 FNYEAQ. The CDR3 totals 14 residues. For the CDR3, the DNA is TGTGCCAGCAGCGAGACTAGCGGGATATACGAGCAGTACTTC. This codes for CASSETSGIYEQYF.

This chain joins TRBV15 and TRBJ1-1; D is uncertain. Germline CDR1 is LNHNV and CDR2 is YYDKDF (reference sequence). CDR3 size: 14 residues. V was cut by 0 bases and J by 4 bases, with 9 bases left in between. The CDR3 protein is CATSRDASSTEAFF. The DNA for the CDR3 is TGTGCCACCAGCAGAGATGCCTCGAGCACTGAAGCTTTCTTT.

The chain is built from TRBV7-9 and TRBJ2-1; D is tentatively TRBD1 or TRBD2 (6 bases each). CDR1 is SEHNR and CDR2 is FQNEAQ in the germline V gene (reference sequence). CDR3 length: 14 amino acids. The V gene lost 5 bases and the J gene lost 7 bases, with 15 bases spanning the gap. CDR3 coding DNA: TGTGCCAGCAGCCCCGACGGGGGCAGGAATGAGCAGTTCTTC. This gives the protein CASSPDGGRNEQFF.

The gene calls are TRBV11-2 and TRBJ2-1; 10 nucleotides agree with TRBD2. V lost 5 bases, J lost 10 bases, and 2 bases stayed unmatched. Germline assignment: CDR1 SGHAT and CDR2 FQNNGV. The CDR3 is 12 amino acids. The CDR3 DNA reads as TGTGCCAGCAGCGAGACTAGCGGGGAGCAGTTCTTC. Translated, it gives CASSETSGEQFF.

The V call is TRBV19, the J call TRBJ2-7; TRBD2 aligns across 7 bases. CDR1 and CDR2 from the germline V gene are LNHDA and SQIVND (reference sequence). This CDR3 spans 13 amino acids. The J segment lost 5 bases and the V segment lost 3 bases, leaving 4 bases of the junction unmatched. The CDR3 loop is CASSITLADEQYF. Here the CDR3 DNA reads TGTGCCAGTAGTATCACTCTAGCGGACGAGCAGTACTTC.

This clone has just a few counts. V usage is TRBV18 and J usage is TRBJ2-2; TRBD2 is a possible D gene (6 bases). The CDR3 loop spans 14 amino acids. V was pared by 3 bases and J by 1 base, with 6 bases between. Germline assignment: CDR1 KGHSH and CDR2 LQKENI. CDR3 nucleotides: TGTGCCAGCTCACCGGGAGGGAACACCGGGGAGCTGTTTTTT. Residues: CASSPGGNTGELFF.

This chain connects TRBV30 to TRBJ1-2; TRBD1 agrees at 8 bases. The CDR3 runs 15 residues. Unmatched junction bases numbered 14, after V lost 6 bases and J lost 5 bases. Germline V lookup: CDR1 GTSNPN, CDR2 SVGIG (reference sequence). CDR3 nucleotide sequence: TGTGCCTGCCAAGGAGGGTCCGGGACAGGTTATGGCTACACCTTC. Translation gives CACQGGSGTGYGYTF.

The V and J genes are TRBV7-9 and TRBJ1-2; the match to TRBD1 covers 9 bases. With V trimmed by 5 bases and J by 8 bases, 18 bases remained unmatched. The CDR3 consists of 17 residues. Per the germline V gene, CDR1 is SEHNR and CDR2 is FQNEAQ (reference sequence). Here the CDR3 reads CASSEFDGTGPWGGYTF. Here the CDR3 DNA reads TGTGCCAGCAGCGAATTTGACGGGACAGGGCCCTGGGGGGGCTACACCTTC.

The CDR3 loop reads CATNQAGGPYEQYF. As DNA, the CDR3 is TGTGCCACTAATCAAGCGGGAGGGCCCTACGAGCAGTACTTC. The rearrangement joins TRBV27 to TRBJ2-7, with TRBD2 matching over 10 bases. The germline CDR1 and CDR2 sequences are MNHEY and SMNVEV (reference sequence). J gave up 2 bases and V 10 bases, and 8 bases lay outside the gene matches. The CDR3 totals 14 residues.

The chain recombines TRBV9 with TRBJ1-2; no reliable D call. Trimming cost V 1 base and J 8 bases, with 9 bases left between them. There are 12 residues in the CDR3. Germline V gene data show CDR1 as SGDLS and CDR2 as YYNGEE. This CDR3 reads CASSVTGFGYTF. The CDR3 DNA is TGTGCCAGCAGCGTAACGGGATTCGGCTACACCTTC.

For the CDR3, the DNA is TGTGCCAGCAGCATTGGGACAGCGTATGAGCAGTTCTTC. Translated, it gives CASSIGTAYEQFF. V gene TRBV5-6 combines with J gene TRBJ2-1, with TRBD1 matching over 7 bases. In germline, CDR1 is SGHDT, CDR2 YYEEEE. The CDR3 sequence is 13 residues long. V shed 4 bases and J 8 bases; nucleotides not matched to a gene: 6. Supplemented by reference TRBV5-6 and TRBJ2-1, the full variable domain reads DAGVTQSPTHLIKTRGQQVTLRCSPKSGHDTVSWYQQALGQGPQFIFQYYEEEERQRGNFPDRFSGHQFPNYSSELNVNALLLGDSALYLCASSIGTAYEQFFGPGTRLTVL.

V and J are TRBV27 and TRBJ1-1; D is unclear. CDR1 MNHEY and CDR2 SMNVEV come from the germline V gene (reference sequence). V was clipped by 4 bases and J by 1 base, with 10 bases between them. This CDR3 spans 14 amino acids. Here the CDR3 DNA reads TGTGCCAGCAGTTCCCCGGGCAGGAACACTGAAGCTTTCTTT. As protein: CASSSPGRNTEAFF.

V usage is TRBV6-5 and J usage is TRBJ2-7; maybe TRBD1 (6 bases). Trimming left V 6 bases short and J 0 bases short, with 12 bases between. The CDR3 is made up of 14 amino acids. Per the germline V gene, CDR1 is MNHEY and CDR2 is SVGAGI. CDR3 nucleotides: TGTGCCAGCAGCACCGGGACACTCTCCTACGAGCAGTACTTC. Its protein product is CASSTGTLSYEQYF.

This clone was seen once. As DNA, the CDR3 is TGTGCCAGCAGCCCCCCCGAGGGCAGGGGGCGTACGCAGTATTTT. Amino acids: CASSPPEGRGRTQYF. The rearrangement uses TRBV7-2 and TRBJ2-3, with TRBD1 matching 8 bases. The germline V gene encodes CDR1 SGHTA and CDR2 FQGNSA. The length of the CDR3 is 15 residues. V lost 5 bases to trimming and J lost 8 bases; unmatched junction nucleotides: 12.

The chain joins TRBV30 to TRBJ1-1; weak D call: TRBD1 (6 bases). Germline V gene data show CDR1 as GTSNPN and CDR2 as SVGIG (reference sequence). V lost 5 bases and J 5 bases, leaving 6 bases between the germline ends. The CDR3 totals 10 residues. The CDR3 DNA reads as TGTGCCTGGGGACAGACTGAAGCTTTCTTT. As protein: CAWGQTEAFF.

The chain is built from TRBV29-1 and TRBJ2-5, with 7 nucleotides matching TRBD2. Germline assignment: CDR1 SQVTM and CDR2 ANQGSEA. The CDR3 is made up of 13 amino acids. V lost 6 bases and J lost 5; bases outside the gene matches: 9. CDR3 protein: CSVEGGGRETQYF. The DNA for the CDR3 is TGCAGCGTCGAGGGCGGGGGACGGGAGACCCAGTACTTC. Full variable domain (remainder filled in from reference TRBV29-1 and TRBJ2-5): SAVISQKPSRDICQRGTSLTIQCQVDSQVTMMFWYRQQPGQSLTLIATANQGSEATYESGFVIDKFPISRPNLTFSTLTVSNMSPEDSSIYLCSVEGGGRETQYFGPGTRLLVL.

The V and J genes are TRBV5-4 and TRBJ2-1, with 9 nucleotides matching TRBD2. Germline assignment: CDR1 SGHNT and CDR2 YYREEE (reference sequence). This CDR3 has 17 amino acids. The ends lost 3 bases at V and 6 bases at J; junction bases unmatched: 13. The CDR3 reads CASSSKLVASGINEQFF. For the CDR3, the DNA is TGTGCCAGCAGCTCGAAATTGGTCGCTAGCGGGATCAATGAGCAGTTCTTC.

This clone was observed a handful of times. The chain carries TRBV30 and TRBJ1-1, with D hard to call. Per the germline V gene, CDR1 is GTSNPN and CDR2 is SVGIG (reference sequence). The CDR3 is 10 amino acids. Trimming stripped 4 bases from V and 8 bases from J, with 8 bases between. The CDR3 nucleotides read TGTGCCTGGACCGCCCTCGAAGCTTTCTTT. This codes for CAWTALEAFF.

The rearrangement joins TRBV13 to TRBJ2-5, with 9 bases fitting TRBD2. Germline-derived CDR1 and CDR2 are PRHDT and FYEKMQ (reference sequence). J gave up 2 bases and V 3 bases, and 7 bases lay outside the gene matches. This CDR3 spans 16 amino acids. CDR3 bases: TGTGCCAGCAGCTTGGGACTAGCAGGTGAACAAGAGACCCAGTACTTC. Translated: CASSLGLAGEQETQYF.

This clone was seen only a few times. CDR3 DNA: TGTGCCAGCAGCGTAGCTCGAGAGGACACTGAAGCTTTCTTT. It codes for CASSVAREDTEAFF. The chain couples TRBV9 to TRBJ1-1; unclear D gene. The V end was cut by 0 bases, the J end by 3 bases, with 9 bases between. The CDR3 has 14 amino acids. Germline V gene lookup returns CDR1 SGDLS and CDR2 YYNGEE.

This clone was detected only once. The V call is TRBV5-1, the J call TRBJ1-1; D remains ambiguous. The germline CDR1 and CDR2 sequences are SGHRS and YFSETQ. The CDR3 spans 15 residues. Trimming cost V 3 bases and J 1 base, with 13 bases left between them. The CDR3 protein is CASSSLTTRNTEAFF. The CDR3 bases are TGCGCCAGCAGCTCCCTAACTACCAGGAACACTGAAGCTTTCTTT. Full variable domain (remainder filled in from reference TRBV5-1 and TRBJ1-1): KAGVTQTPRYLIKTRGQQVTLSCSPISGHRSVSWYQQTPGQGLQFLFEYFSETQRNKGNFPGRFSGRQFSNSRSEMNVSTLELGDSALYLCASSSLTTRNTEAFFGQGTRLTVV.

The rearrangement uses TRBV27 and TRBJ1-2; D gene unclear. The CDR3 extends over 14 amino acids. The V gene lost 4 bases and the J gene lost 0 bases, with 9 bases spanning the gap. Germline V gene sequence: CDR1 MNHEY, CDR2 SMNVEV (reference sequence). This CDR3 is CASSSLSANYGYTF. The CDR3, as DNA: TGTGCCAGCAGTTCCCTCAGCGCTAACTATGGCTACACCTTC.